The clone carrying this T cell receptor (beta chain) came up a few times. Its antigen is unidentified. CDR3 size: 14 residues. Per the germline V gene, CDR1 is LGHNT and CDR2 is FRNRAP. The V segment lost 1 base and the J segment 8 bases; nucleotides outside the gene matches: 2. TCRdb ran MiXCR on the 5' RACE reads and lists one entry per CDR3 protein. The sample records 1,800,000 or so distinct CDR3 sequences, about 30% being singletons. The sample is drawn from a study of identical twins. Study results and limitations: Excess low generation probability was seen in twin-shared out-of-frame alpha sequences. Among monozygotic twins, out-of-frame TCR alpha sharing exceeded what models predicted. Beta out-of-frame sequences showed weaker excess sharing between twins.

Specimen: cord blood. V is TRBV12-5 and J is TRBJ2-1; 10 nucleotides line up with TRBD2. This TCR was sampled from a newborn girl in good health. The CDR3 protein is CASGLGLAGHEQFF. The DNA of the CDR3 is TGTGCTAGTGGTTTGGGACTAGCGGGTCATGAGCAGTTCTTC.